A single TCR beta chain is shown here with its context. This record comes from a study of T cell responses to AZD1222 COVID-19 vaccine. Trimming stripped 1 base from V and 4 bases from J, with 11 bases between. Germline CDR1 and CDR2: SGHVS and FNYEAQ. CDR3 length equals 15 residues. Some clones are missing from TCRdb's copy, which holds only in-frame ones; the method was immunoSEQ multiplex PCR. Of approximately 80,000 clones detected, around 81% appear once; the ten largest clones hold roughly 21%. The sequence came from an adult in good health. Source: peripheral blood, taken on day 0 of AZD1222 vaccination. The chain recombines TRBV7-6 with TRBJ1-3; D is uncertain. The CDR3 region is CASSLGHSGGNTIYF. The CDR3 nucleotides are TGTGCCAGCAGCTTAGGACACTCGGGCGGAAACACCATATATTTT.